This T cell receptor beta chain was observed in a study of OX40 agonist ivuxolimab in advanced cancers. About the research overall: The patients received ivuxolimab by intravenous route every 2 weeks at 0.01 to 10 mg/kg. The study, taken as a whole, reports: Not determined was the antigen specificity of the expanded peripheral T cells.

Here immunoSEQ multiplex PCR was the method, and the copy in TCRdb shows in-frame clones only, minus some. The data contain approximately 50,000 clones, approximately 80% of them singletons. The CDR3 length is 18 residues. CDR1 and CDR2 from the germline V gene are SGHTS and YDEGEE. The V and J ends lost 0 bases and 6 bases, in that order; junction bases with no gene match: 13. A note on this clone: Its specificity is unknown.

The origin of this receptor is an adult with an advanced solid tumor such as melanoma, head and neck, liver or kidney cancer. The V gene is TRBV5-8, the J gene TRBJ1-5; the match to TRBD1 covers 9 bases. The sequences come from CD4+ or CD8+ T cells sorted from blood, collected in a trial of the OX40 agonist ivuxolimab. The CDR3 DNA reads TGTGCCAGCAGCTTGGATGCACATGACAGGGGGTCTTTTCAGCCCCAGCATTTT. It specifies CASSLDAHDRGSFQPQHF. Based on the CDR3 plus reference TRBV5-8 and TRBJ1-5, the full variable domain is EAGVTQSPTHLIKTRGQQATLRCSPISGHTSVYWYQQALGLGLQFLLWYDEGEERNRGNFPPRFSGRQFPNYSSELNVNALELEDSALYLCASSLDAHDRGSFQPQHFGDGTRLSIL.